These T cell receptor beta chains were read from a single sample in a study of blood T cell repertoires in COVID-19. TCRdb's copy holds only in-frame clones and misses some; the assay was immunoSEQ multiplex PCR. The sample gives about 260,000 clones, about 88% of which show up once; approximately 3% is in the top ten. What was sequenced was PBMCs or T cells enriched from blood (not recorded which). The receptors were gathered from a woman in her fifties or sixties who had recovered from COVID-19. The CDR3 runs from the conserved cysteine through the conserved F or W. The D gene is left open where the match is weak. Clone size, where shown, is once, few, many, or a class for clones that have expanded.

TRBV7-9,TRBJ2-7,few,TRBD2,CASSLGSGRYLYEQYF,TGTGCCAGCAGCTTAGGGAGCGGGAGGTACCTTTACGAGCAGTACTTC
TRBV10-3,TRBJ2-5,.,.,CAIRQSYGEETQYF,TGTGCCATCAGACAATCGTACGGGGAAGAGACCCAGTACTTC
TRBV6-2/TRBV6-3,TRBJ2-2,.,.,CASSLRSTGELFF,TGTGCCAGCAGTCTACGAAGCACCGGGGAGCTGTTTTTT
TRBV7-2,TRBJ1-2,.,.,CASSLMDNRYGYTF,TGTGCCAGCAGCTTAATGGACAACCGCTATGGCTACACCTTC
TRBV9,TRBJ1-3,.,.,CASSVAGHSGNTIYF,TGTGCCAGCAGCGTAGCGGGACACTCTGGAAACACCATATATTTT
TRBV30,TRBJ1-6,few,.,CAWSWSGLASPLHF,TGTGCCTGGAGTTGGTCAGGGTTAGCTTCACCCCTCCACTTT
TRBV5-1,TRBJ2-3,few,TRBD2,CASTSGSIDTQYF,TGCGCCAGTACTAGCGGGAGTATTGATACGCAGTATTTT
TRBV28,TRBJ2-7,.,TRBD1,CASSLTGVLYEQYF,TGTGCCAGCAGTTTAACAGGGGTTTTGTACGAGCAGTACTTC
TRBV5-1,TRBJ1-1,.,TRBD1,CASTNWGTGELGTEAFF,TGCGCCAGCACCAATTGGGGGACAGGGGAGTTAGGGACTGAAGCTTTCTTT
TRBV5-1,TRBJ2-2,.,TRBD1,CASSPRQGRNTGELFF,TGCGCCAGCAGCCCAAGACAGGGAAGGAACACCGGGGAGCTGTTTTTT
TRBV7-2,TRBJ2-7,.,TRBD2,CASSPSGGAREQYF,TGTGCCAGCAGCCCTAGCGGGGGGGCTAGGGAGCAGTACTTC
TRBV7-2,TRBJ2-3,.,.,CASSLGLWTELPQYF,TGTGCCAGCAGCTTAGGGCTCTGGACAGAGTTACCGCAGTATTTT
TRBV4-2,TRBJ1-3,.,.,CASSGRLGNTIYF,TGTGCCAGCAGCGGGAGGTTGGGAAACACCATATATTTT
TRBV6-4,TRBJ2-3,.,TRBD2,CASRMTSGSTDTQYF,TGTGCCAGCAGAATGACTAGCGGGAGCACAGATACGCAGTATTTT
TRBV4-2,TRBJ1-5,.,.,CASSQGAGQPQHF,TGTGCCAGCAGCCAAGGGGCCGGTCAGCCCCAGCATTTT
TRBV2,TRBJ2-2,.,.,CASTGTPNTGELFF,TGTGCCAGCACGGGTACACCAAACACCGGGGAGCTGTTTTTT
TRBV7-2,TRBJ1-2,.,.,CASSVLAVSGGYTF,TGTGCCAGCAGCGTCTTAGCGGTATCCGGGGGCTACACCTTC
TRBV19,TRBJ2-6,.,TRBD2,CASSVMTSGTSGANVLTF,TGTGCCAGTAGTGTGATGACTAGCGGGACTTCTGGGGCCAACGTCCTGACTTTC
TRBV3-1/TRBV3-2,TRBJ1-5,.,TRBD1,CASSLINTGTGGRSNQPQHF,TGTGCCAGCAGCCTAATCAATACCGGGACAGGGGGAAGGAGCAATCAGCCCCAGCATTTT
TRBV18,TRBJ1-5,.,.,CASSTGTNSNQPQHF,TGTGCCAGCTCAACCGGGACAAATAGCAATCAGCCCCAGCATTTT
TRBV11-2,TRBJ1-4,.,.,CASSLGGTTNEKLFF,TGTGCCAGCAGCTTAGGTGGCACAACTAATGAAAAACTGTTTTTT
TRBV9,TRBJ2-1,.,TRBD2,CASSRTSGGYNEQFF,TGTGCCAGCAGCAGGACTAGCGGGGGCTACAATGAGCAGTTCTTC
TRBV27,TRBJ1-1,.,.,CASSPLREHSEAFF,TGTGCCAGCAGTCCCCTCCGGGAACACTCTGAAGCTTTCTTT
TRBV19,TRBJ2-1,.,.,CASTQGYNEQFF,TGTGCCAGTACACAGGGCTACAATGAGCAGTTCTTC
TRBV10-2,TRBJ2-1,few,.,CASSGLGREQFF,TGCGCCAGCAGTGGACTAGGAAGGGAGCAGTTCTTC
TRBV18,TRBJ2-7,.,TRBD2,CASSPSSGTGSYEQYF,TGTGCCAGCTCACCTTCTAGCGGGACGGGCTCCTACGAGCAGTACTTC
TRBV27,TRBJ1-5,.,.,CASSTDRNQPQHF,TGTGCCAGCAGCACCGACAGGAATCAGCCCCAGCATTTT
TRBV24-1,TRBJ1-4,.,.,CATSAAGVGEKLFF,TGTGCCACCAGCGCAGCAGGGGTAGGAGAAAAACTGTTTTTT
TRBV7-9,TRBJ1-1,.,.,CASSFGTEAFF,TGTGCCAGCAGCTTCGGCACTGAAGCTTTCTTT
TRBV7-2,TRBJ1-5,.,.,CASSLARSAPGQPQHF,TGTGCCAGCAGCTTAGCGCGCTCGGCCCCCGGGCAGCCCCAGCATTTT
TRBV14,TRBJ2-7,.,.,CASSPGGRLAYEQYF,TGTGCCAGCAGCCCCGGAGGCAGGTTAGCCTACGAGCAGTACTTC
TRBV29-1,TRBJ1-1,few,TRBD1,CSVAQGATEAFF,TGCAGCGTTGCACAGGGGGCCACTGAAGCTTTCTTT
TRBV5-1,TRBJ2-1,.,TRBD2,CASSLIAGGGNEQFF,TGCGCCAGCAGCTTGATAGCGGGAGGGGGAAATGAGCAGTTCTTC
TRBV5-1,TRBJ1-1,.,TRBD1,CASSAQGQGANTEAFF,TGCGCCAGCAGCGCCCAGGGGCAGGGGGCAAACACTGAAGCTTTCTTT
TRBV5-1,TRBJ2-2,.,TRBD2,CASSLTSGIYAGELFF,TGCGCCAGCAGCTTGACTAGCGGGATATACGCCGGGGAGCTGTTTTTT
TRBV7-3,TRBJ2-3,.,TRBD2,CASSFGTSGRTFTDTQYF,TGTGCCAGCAGCTTCGGGACTAGCGGGAGAACTTTCACAGATACGCAGTATTTT
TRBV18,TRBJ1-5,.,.,CASSLTWDQPQHF,TGTGCCAGCTCACTGACATGGGATCAGCCCCAGCATTTT
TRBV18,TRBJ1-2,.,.,CASSPLAGTPINDYGYTF,TGTGCCAGCTCACCATTGGCAGGGACACCGATTAATGACTATGGCTACACCTTC
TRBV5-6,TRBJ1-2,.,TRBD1,CASSRTGLNYGYTF,TGTGCCAGCAGCCGGACAGGGTTAAACTATGGCTACACCTTC
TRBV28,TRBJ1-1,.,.,CASERGAGDTEAFF,TGTGCCAGTGAGCGGGGGGCTGGGGACACTGAAGCTTTCTTT
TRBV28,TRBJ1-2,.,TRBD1,CASSSQGQGSGYTF,TGTGCCAGCAGTTCGCAGGGACAGGGTAGCGGCTACACCTTC
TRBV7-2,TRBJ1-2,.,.,CASSLGSGGSYGYTF,TGTGCCAGCAGCTTAGGATCGGGGGGGAGTTATGGCTACACCTTC
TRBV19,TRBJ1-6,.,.,CASSTDSYNSPLHF,TGTGCCAGTAGCACAGACAGCTATAATTCACCCCTCCACTTT
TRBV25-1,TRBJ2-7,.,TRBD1,CASSEPGTGGGEQYF,TGTGCCAGCAGTGAGCCCGGGACAGGGGGCGGAGAGCAGTACTTC
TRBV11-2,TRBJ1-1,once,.,CASSLGSQREAFF,TGTGCCAGCAGCTTAGGTAGTCAGAGGGAAGCTTTCTTT
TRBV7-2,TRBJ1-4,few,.,CASSLFGTNEKLFF,TGTGCCAGCAGCTTATTCGGAACTAATGAAAAACTGTTTTTT
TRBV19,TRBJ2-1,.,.,CASSMFGGVANEQFF,TGTGCCAGTAGTATGTTCGGGGGAGTTGCGAATGAGCAGTTCTTC
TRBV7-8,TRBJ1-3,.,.,CASSVKQQSSGNTIYF,TGTGCCAGCAGCGTAAAACAGCAGAGCTCTGGAAACACCATATATTTT
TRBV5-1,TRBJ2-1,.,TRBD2,CASSFGTSGRAHEQFF,TGCGCCAGCAGCTTCGGCACTAGCGGGAGGGCCCATGAGCAGTTCTTC
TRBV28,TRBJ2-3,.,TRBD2,CASSEERDWQYF,TGTGCCAGCAGTGAGGAGCGGGACTGGCAGTATTTT